These 10 T cell receptor beta chains came from one sample sequenced in a study of identical twins. TCRdb reanalysed the 5' RACE reads using MiXCR and keeps one entry per CDR3 protein. The sample gives about 530,000 distinct CDR3 sequences, 20% to 25% of which show up once; approximately 0.48% is in the top ten. This same sample was also part of a study on yellow fever vaccine responses in identical twins.

Sequencing was carried out using CD4+ T cells sorted from blood. These receptors were taken from a young woman in good health.

This chain joins TRBV15 and TRBJ2-1; tentative D call: TRBD1 (6 bases). V dropped 4 bases and J dropped 2 bases, with 15 bases sitting between them. CDR1 LNHNV and CDR2 YYDKDF come from the germline V gene (reference sequence). This CDR3 is built from 16 residues. CDR3 DNA sequence: TGTGCCACCAGCACAGACCCCGGGACAACCTACAATGAGCAGTTCTTC. Translated: CATSTDPGTTYNEQFF.

CDR3 loop: CSAFHGGDRFDTQYF. The CDR3 DNA sequence: TGCAGTGCCTTTCACGGGGGAGACAGATTCGATACGCAGTATTTT. The chain links TRBV20-1 to TRBJ2-3, with a weak D call TRBD2 (6 bases). V dropped 6 bases and J dropped 6 bases, with 22 bases sitting between them. Germline CDR1 DFQATT, CDR2 SNEGSKA (reference sequence). CDR3 length equals 15 residues.

This CDR3 reads CTSSRDRGLSYEQYV. The CDR3 DNA reads as TGTACCAGCAGTAGGGACAGGGGTCTCTCCTACGAGCAGTACGTC. V is TRBV6-1 and J is TRBJ2-7; 10 bases are a match to TRBD1. CDR1 is MNHNS and CDR2 is SASEGT in the germline V gene. The CDR3 has 15 amino acids.

Only a few counts were recorded for this clonotype. The chain is built from TRBV3-1 and TRBJ2-2; 11 bases fit TRBD2. With 7 bases clipped from V and 0 bases from J, the junction kept 4 bases outside the gene matches. Germline loops: CDR1 LGHDT, CDR2 YNNKEL (reference sequence). The CDR3 contains 16 residues. The DNA for the CDR3 is TGTGCCAGCACGGAGACTAGCGGGACGAACACCGGGGAGCTGTTTTTT. It translates to CASTETSGTNTGELFF.

The chain couples TRBV7-9 to TRBJ1-1, with TRBD1 matching over 8 bases. CDR1 and CDR2 (germline): SEHNR, FQNEAQ (reference sequence). CDR3 size: 16 residues. Trimming removed 3 bases from V and 0 bases from J; junction bases left unmatched: 6. CDR3 sequence (DNA): TGTGCCAGCAGCTTGCCACCGGGACAGGTGAACACTGAAGCTTTCTTT. It is translated as CASSLPPGQVNTEAFF.

This clonotype was seen only a few times. The chain combines TRBV20-1 with TRBJ2-1; D uncertain. Germline V lookup: CDR1 DFQATT, CDR2 SNEGSKA (reference sequence). V was trimmed by 6 bases and J by 3 bases, leaving 15 bases between them. There are 14 residues in the CDR3. CDR3 region: CSAGLGQIYNEQFF. CDR3 nucleotides: TGCAGTGCCGGGCTTGGGCAGATCTACAATGAGCAGTTCTTC.

This clonotype was recorded a few times. The genes are TRBV14 and TRBJ2-1; 8 bases are a match to TRBD1. The ends lost 4 bases at V and 9 bases at J; junction bases unmatched: 8. Germline loops: CDR1 SGHDN, CDR2 FVKESK. The CDR3 covers 14 residues. As DNA, the CDR3 is TGTGCCAGCAGCCGAATAGACAGGGGTGGTGAGCAGTTCTTC. Translating gives CASSRIDRGGEQFF.

The chain uses TRBV28 and TRBJ2-1; 8 nucleotides match TRBD2. The CDR3 contains 18 residues. The germline gives CDR1 MDHEN, CDR2 SYDVKM. Trimming took 6 bases from V and 4 from J; bases not matched to a gene: 17. The CDR3 sequence: CASRTVVGSGTSYNEQFF. CDR3 coding DNA: TGTGCCAGCAGAACCGTTGTGGGTAGCGGGACGTCATACAATGAGCAGTTCTTC. The whole variable domain, filled in from reference TRBV28 and TRBJ2-1, reads DVKVTQSSRYLVKRTGEKVFLECVQDMDHENMFWYRQDPGLGLRLIYFSYDVKMKEKGDIPEGYSVSREKKERFSLILESASTNQTSMYLCASRTVVGSGTSYNEQFFGPGTRLTVL.

The CDR3: CSARRPGPLRSYEQYV. Written as DNA, the CDR3 is TGCAGTGCCCGTCGGCCCGGTCCTCTCCGCTCCTACGAGCAGTACGTC. V and J are TRBV20-1 and TRBJ2-7, with D unclear. The germline V gene has CDR1 DFQATT and CDR2 SNEGSKA (reference sequence). The V end lost 6 bases, the J end lost 0 bases, and 21 bases lay between the germline ends. The CDR3 covers 16 residues.

In its sample, this clonotype was seen a few times. V is TRBV7-2 and J is TRBJ2-1, with D maybe TRBD2 (6 bases). The CDR3 is 12 amino acids. CDR1 is SGHTA, CDR2 FQGNSA, per germline. V was shortened by 5 bases and J by 15 bases, with 17 bases between the two germline ends. This CDR3 reads CASSQGRRGRFF. DNA for the CDR3: TGTGCCAGCAGCCAAGGGAGGCGGGGAAGGTTCTTC.